This T cell receptor (beta chain) was recovered during a study of blood T cell repertoires in COVID-19. Study details: Donors in the United States, Italy and Spain gave samples during acute or convalescent COVID-19. T cells, B-cell-depleted T cells, or PBMCs provided the cDNA or gDNA that served as material.

In the source study's methods: Using reference gene primer amplification, nucleated cell counts were estimated. The table came from immunoSEQ multiplex PCR; TCRdb's copy has only in-frame clones and leaves some out. V and J calls and clone size are as listed in that table; D and trimming were resolved from the DNA. The sample lists around 180,000 clones, roughly four fifths occurring once. The clonotype was recovered from a woman aged 30 to 39 with acute or convalescent COVID-19. Sequenced material: peripheral blood.

This CDR3 reads CASSQRQGASEAFF. CDR3 bases: TGTGCCAGCAGTCAACGACAGGGGGCTAGTGAAGCTTTCTTT. This sequence joins TRBV27 and TRBJ1-1; 10 bases map to TRBD1. In germline, CDR1 is MNHEY, CDR2 SMNVEV (reference sequence). The CDR3 runs to 14 residues. Losses at the gene ends were 5 bases for V and 7 bases for J; bases not matched to a gene: 7.